This passage covers 2 T cell receptor beta chains from one sample sequenced in a study of blood T cell repertoires in COVID-19. The repertoire was sequenced with immunoSEQ multiplex PCR; TCRdb's copy has only in-frame clones and lacks some. Of around 140,000 clones in the sample, around 87% are singletons; the top ten hold approximately 10%. Sample: PBMCs or T cells enriched from blood (not recorded which). The receptors derive from a man aged 60 to 69 who had recovered from COVID-19.

V is TRBV29-1 and J is TRBJ2-7, with 7 bases aligning to TRBD2. The CDR3 is made up of 11 amino acids. V lost 8 bases, J lost 7 bases, and 8 bases stayed unmatched. CDR1 is SQVTM, CDR2 ANQGSEA, per germline. CDR3 DNA: TGCAGCTCGGGAGGAGGGATAGAGCAGTACTTC. It yields the protein CSSGGGIEQYF.

The V and J genes are TRBV5-5 and TRBJ2-7, with D perhaps matching TRBD1 (6 bases). Germline CDR1 and CDR2: SGHKS and YYEKEE (reference sequence). Trimming took off 2 bases at V and 7 bases at J, with 19 bases between the two ends. The CDR3 totals 15 residues. CDR3 nucleotide sequence: TGTGCCAGCAGCTTATCGAGACAGGCCTCTCGGGAGCAGTACTTC. It codes for CASSLSRQASREQYF.